This T cell receptor (beta chain) comes out of a study of T cells after posttransplantation cyclophosphamide. This table comes from immunoSEQ multiplex PCR, and its TCRdb copy is limited to in-frame clones, with some not included. The sample carries under 20,000 clones, about 95% recorded once. The CDR3 runs 15 residues. Trimming took off 5 bases at V and 10 bases at J, with 23 bases between the two ends. The germline CDR1 and CDR2 sequences are LNHDA and SQIVND (reference sequence). The naive gate required viable CD3+CD4+ or CD3+CD8+ cells with CCR7+CD45RA+CD45RO-CD95-CD27+CD28+ phenotype. The sequenced sample was naive CD4+ T cells sorted from blood. The rearrangement uses TRBV19 and TRBJ1-1, with D uncertain. The sequence was obtained from a woman aged 45-59 years in good health and a related stem cell transplant donor. The CDR3 DNA reads as TGTGCCAGTAGTCCTGTTGAGGCCCCGCCAGCGGGAGCTTTCTTT. Encoded protein: CASSPVEAPPAGAFF.